The clone carrying this TCR beta chain has ten or more counts. The CDR3 covers 16 residues. The germline CDR1 and CDR2 sequences are SGHNT and YYREEE (reference sequence). V gave up 4 bases and J gave up 5 bases; unmatched junction bases: 13. Preparation of the TCRbeta library was carried out with unique molecular identifiers. MiXCR was run by TCRdb on the PCR reads, yielding one entry per CDR3 protein. In the table there are a few hundred thousand distinct CDR3 sequences, 10% to 13% of which are singletons. The sample belongs to a study of T-cell reconstitution after alpha-beta-depleted transplantation in children.

This chain uses TRBV5-4 with TRBJ2-5; TRBD1 matches at 8 bases. This sample comprised PBMCs from the stem cell graft donor, obtained from the stem cell graft. The TCR comes from a human donor who donated a stem cell graft to a child with acute lymphoblastic leukemia. CDR3 coding DNA: TGTGCCAGCAGCCCGGGGGCTGGACAGGGTGCGGAGACCCAGTACTTC. The encoded protein is CASSPGAGQGAETQYF.